These 26 T cell receptor beta chains came from one sample sequenced in a study of memory B cells and T cells in multiple sclerosis. Sequencing used immunoSEQ multiplex PCR; TCRdb keeps in-frame clones, though not all of them. The table has roughly 12,000 clones, 70% to 90% seen once. The antigens of these receptors remain unknown. Stimulus-free culture yielded autoproliferating CFSE-dim and non-proliferating CFSE-high T cells, each sequenced separately. Roughly 5x10^7 CFSE-labeled PBMCs were cultured less than nine days unstimulated, then replicate wells were pooled. Source material: PBMCs from blood kept in culture. Every receptor here comes from a human donor with multiple sclerosis.

V usage is TRBV7-3 and J usage is TRBJ2-3; D is unclear. CDR3 length: 14 residues. V was trimmed by 0 bases and J by 1 base, leaving 5 bases between them. Germline assignment: CDR1 SGHTA and CDR2 FQGTGA. The CDR3 protein is CASSLTSGTDTQYF. In nucleotides, the CDR3 is TGTGCCAGCAGCTTAACCAGCGGCACAGATACGCAGTATTTT.

The rearrangement joins TRBV28 to TRBJ1-2; D is unresolved. The germline V gene has CDR1 MDHEN and CDR2 SYDVKM. The CDR3 is 14 residues long. Trimming took off 4 bases at V and 7 bases at J, with 16 bases between the two ends. CDR3 region: CASSSPGPVGGYTF. The DNA for the CDR3 is TGTGCCAGCAGTTCCCCCGGCCCGGTCGGTGGCTACACCTTC.

This chain connects TRBV6-5 to TRBJ1-4; tentative D call: TRBD1 (6 bases). The CDR3 has 14 amino acids. The ends were cut back, 6 bases at V and 10 bases at J, with 18 bases in the middle. Germline values: CDR1 MNHEY, CDR2 SVGAGI. CDR3 sequence (DNA): TGTGCCAGCAGATCGACAGGCCCGATCGGAAAACTGTTTTTT. Translating gives CASRSTGPIGKLFF.

V gene TRBV29-1 combines with J gene TRBJ2-2, with D uncertain. Per the germline V gene, CDR1 is SQVTM and CDR2 is ANQGSEA. This CDR3 spans 15 amino acids. V gave up 0 bases and J gave up 0 bases, with 8 bases separating them. CDR3 DNA: TGCAGCGTTGAAGATTTCCCGACGAACACCGGGGAGCTGTTTTTT. This gives the protein CSVEDFPTNTGELFF.

The rearrangement uses TRBV5-1 and TRBJ1-1; D might be TRBD1 (6 bases). The CDR3 sequence is 14 residues long. Germline CDR1 is SGHRS and CDR2 is YFSETQ. V gave up 4 bases and J gave up 1 base, with 11 bases separating them. The CDR3 region is CASSHLTGNTEAFF. The CDR3 nucleotides read TGCGCCAGCAGCCATCTGACAGGGAACACTGAAGCTTTCTTT.

The genes are TRBV7-6 and TRBJ2-7; 7 bases line up with TRBD2. Germline-derived CDR1 and CDR2 are SGHVS and FNYEAQ. The CDR3 sequence is 12 residues long. J lost 6 bases, V lost 5 bases, and 4 bases had no gene match. CDR3 residues: CASSPSSGEQYF. The DNA for the CDR3 is TGTGCCAGCAGCCCATCTAGCGGCGAGCAGTACTTC.

This clone has a single count. J is TRBJ1-3 and V is TRBV5-8; D is undetermined. CDR3 length: 15 residues. V lost 0 bases to trimming and J lost 0 bases, with 7 bases between them. CDR1 and CDR2 from the germline V gene are SGHTS and YDEGEE. The CDR3 DNA reads as TGTGCCAGCAGCTTGGGGGGAAGCTCTGGAAACACCATATATTTT. It is translated as CASSLGGSSGNTIYF.

The chain recombines TRBV4-1 with TRBJ2-7; TRBD2 matches 7 bases. CDR3 length: 15 amino acids. V dropped 2 bases and J dropped 4; count of bases not matched to a gene: 8. The germline gives CDR1 MGHRA, CDR2 YSYEKL. This chain's CDR3 is CASSQSGSGTYEQYF. CDR3 DNA sequence: TGCGCCAGCAGCCAAAGTGGGAGCGGGACTTACGAGCAGTACTTC.

The chain links TRBV20-1 to TRBJ2-1; D is ambiguous. The CDR3 is 10 amino acids. Trimming removed 6 bases from V and 12 bases from J, with 12 bases in between. Per the germline V gene, CDR1 is DFQATT and CDR2 is SNEGSKA (reference sequence). In DNA form, the CDR3 reads TGCAGTGCCAGTTATAGTTCGCAGTTCTTC. This encodes CSASYSSQFF.

The chain combines TRBV11-2 with TRBJ2-7, with D uncertain. Germline CDR1 SGHAT, CDR2 FQNNGV. There are 12 residues in the CDR3. The germline V and J ends were trimmed by 1 base and 1 base, with 2 bases remaining between them. The CDR3 is CASSLGSYEQYF. Here the CDR3 DNA reads TGTGCCAGCAGCTTAGGGTCCTACGAGCAGTACTTC.

CDR3 sequence: CASSWTSGGTYEQYF. DNA for the CDR3: TGCGCCAGCAGCTGGACTAGCGGGGGGACCTACGAGCAGTACTTC. V usage is TRBV5-1 and J usage is TRBJ2-7; 14 bases fit TRBD2. The germline gives CDR1 SGHRS, CDR2 YFSETQ. The CDR3 extends over 15 amino acids. The ends lost 3 bases at V and 2 bases at J; junction bases unmatched: 1.

This chain links TRBV27 with TRBJ2-7, with 8 bases identical to TRBD1. This CDR3 region has 15 residues. The J segment lost 0 bases and the V segment lost 5 bases, leaving 6 bases of the junction unmatched. Germline V gene sequence: CDR1 MNHEY, CDR2 SMNVEV (reference sequence). CDR3: CASSPQGAFSYEQYF. For the CDR3, the DNA is TGTGCCAGCAGTCCGCAGGGGGCGTTCTCCTACGAGCAGTACTTC.

The chain links TRBV5-1 to TRBJ2-7, with a tentative D call TRBD1 (7 bases). The germline V gene has CDR1 SGHRS and CDR2 YFSETQ. This CDR3 region has 16 residues. Trimming shortened V by 0 bases and J by 2 bases, and 15 bases separated the two germline ends. The CDR3 reads CASSLDLARGAYEQYF. CDR3 DNA: TGCGCCAGCAGCTTGGATCTTGCCAGGGGGGCCTACGAGCAGTACTTC. The full variable domain, in which reference TRBV5-1 and TRBJ2-7 provide the parts outside the CDR3, is KAGVTQTPRYLIKTRGQQVTLSCSPISGHRSVSWYQQTPGQGLQFLFEYFSETQRNKGNFPGRFSGRQFSNSRSEMNVSTLELGDSALYLCASSLDLARGAYEQYFGPGTRLTVT.

The count of this clone is one. The genes are TRBV5-4 and TRBJ1-2; 7 nucleotides agree with TRBD1. This CDR3 contains 13 residues. In germline, CDR1 is SGHNT, CDR2 YYREEE (reference sequence). Trimming cost V 4 bases and J 2 bases; bases outside gene matches: 2. For the CDR3, the DNA is TGTGCCAGCAGCCCGGGACAGAACTATGGCTACACCTTC. Protein product: CASSPGQNYGYTF.

This sequence joins TRBV4-1 and TRBJ2-3, with unresolved D. V was shortened by 0 bases and J by 2 bases, with 12 bases between the two germline ends. There are 16 residues in the CDR3. Germline V gene sequence: CDR1 MGHRA, CDR2 YSYEKL. The DNA for the CDR3 is TGCGCCAGCAGCCAAGATCGAAGTGCTATCACAGATACGCAGTATTTT. This encodes CASSQDRSAITDTQYF.

The sample holds one count of this clone. The CDR3 DNA sequence: TGTGCCAGCCGCCCTCGGAGAGGGGAACCTGGAAACACCATATATTTT. This sequence encodes CASRPRRGEPGNTIYF. V and J are TRBV5-8 and TRBJ1-3, with D maybe TRBD1 (5 bases). The V end lost 7 bases, the J end lost 2 bases, and 19 bases lay between the germline ends. CDR1 and CDR2 (germline): SGHTS, YDEGEE. The CDR3 is 16 residues long.

The genes are TRBV27 and TRBJ2-3; 9 positions agree with TRBD1. J gave up 4 bases and V 1 base, and 9 bases lay outside the gene matches. Germline loops: CDR1 MNHEY, CDR2 SMNVEV (reference sequence). The CDR3 runs to 17 residues. Here the CDR3 DNA reads TGTGCCAGCAGTTTATTTCATCCGGGACAGGGCGCAGATACGCAGTATTTT. This encodes CASSLFHPGQGADTQYF.

The rearrangement links TRBV6-5 to TRBJ1-5; unclear D gene. The germline V and J ends were trimmed by 6 bases and 5 bases, with 11 bases remaining between them. In germline, CDR1 is MNHEY, CDR2 SVGAGI. The CDR3 runs to 13 residues. CDR3 sequence: CASSDVWDQPQHF. CDR3 DNA sequence: TGTGCCAGCAGCGATGTGTGGGATCAGCCCCAGCATTTT.

CDR3 amino acids: CASSSSGLINEQFF. In DNA form, the CDR3 reads TGTGCCAGCAGTTCCTCTGGACTGATCAATGAGCAGTTCTTC. This chain connects TRBV28 to TRBJ2-1; maybe TRBD2 (5 bases). CDR3 size: 14 residues. The germline V and J ends were trimmed by 4 bases and 6 bases, with 13 bases remaining between them. The germline gives CDR1 MDHEN, CDR2 SYDVKM.

The CDR3 reads CASSFEGQGSGGYTF. The CDR3 DNA follows: TGCGCCAGCAGCTTCGAGGGGCAGGGGTCGGGTGGCTACACCTTC. V gene TRBV5-1 combines with J gene TRBJ1-2, with D tentatively TRBD1 (6 bases). There are 15 residues in the CDR3. The V gene's germline CDR1 is SGHRS and CDR2 YFSETQ. Trimming left V 2 bases short and J 7 bases short, with 18 bases between.

The chain combines TRBV5-4 with TRBJ2-2, with a tentative D call TRBD1 (7 bases). The CDR3 length is 16 residues. V lost 4 bases, J lost 5 bases, and 18 bases lay in between. CDR1 and CDR2 from the germline V gene are SGHNT and YYREEE (reference sequence). This chain's CDR3 is CASSNGGQGDTGELFF. The CDR3 nucleotides read TGTGCCAGCAGCAATGGGGGGCAGGGGGATACCGGGGAGCTGTTTTTT. The complete variable domain, with remaining parts taken from reference TRBV5-4 and TRBJ2-2, reads ETGVTQSPTHLIKTRGQQVTLRCSSQSGHNTVSWYQQALGQGPQFIFQYYREEENGRGNFPPRFSGLQFPNYSSELNVNALELDDSALYLCASSNGGQGDTGELFFGEGSRLTVL.

The CDR3 here is CASSEGQGWLRKLFF. The DNA of the CDR3 is TGTGCCAGCAGTGAGGGACAGGGATGGCTGAGAAAACTGTTTTTT. The chain employs TRBV6-1 and TRBJ1-4, with 9 positions matching TRBD1. The germline gives CDR1 MNHNS, CDR2 SASEGT. Trimming took 3 bases from V and 10 from J; bases not matched to a gene: 9. CDR3 size: 15 residues.

The genes are TRBV28 and TRBJ2-7; D is perhaps TRBD1 (7 bases). CDR3 size: 12 residues. Germline V lookup: CDR1 MDHEN, CDR2 SYDVKM. V dropped 5 bases and J dropped 12 bases, with 17 bases sitting between them. The CDR3 reads CASSPDRYGRYF. CDR3 DNA: TGTGCCAGCAGTCCGGACAGGTACGGGAGGTACTTC.

V gene TRBV7-2 combines with J gene TRBJ1-5, with TRBD1 as a possible D gene (5 bases). The V gene's germline CDR1 is SGHTA and CDR2 FQGNSA. With 1 base removed from V and 2 bases from J, the gap between germline ends came to 9 bases. The CDR3 runs 15 residues. The CDR3 loop reads CASSLDGGGNQPQHF. Here the CDR3 DNA reads TGTGCCAGCAGCTTAGACGGGGGAGGCAATCAGCCCCAGCATTTT.

This chain joins TRBV11-2 and TRBJ2-3; tentative D call: TRBD2 (6 bases). Trimming stripped 4 bases from V and 2 bases from J, with 10 bases between. CDR1 is SGHAT, CDR2 FQNNGV, per germline. The CDR3 covers 14 residues. The CDR3, as DNA: TGTGCCAGCAGCTGGGACTTAATCACAGATACGCAGTATTTT. This sequence encodes CASSWDLITDTQYF.

For the CDR3, the DNA is TGCGCCAGCAGCTTCGAAGGCTCCTACGAGCAGTACTTC. Its translation: CASSFEGSYEQYF. The V call is TRBV5-1, the J call TRBJ2-7; D remains unclear. With 2 bases removed from V and 0 bases from J, the gap between germline ends came to 6 bases. Germline CDR1 is SGHRS and CDR2 is YFSETQ. There are 13 residues in the CDR3.